The 9 T cell receptor beta chains below all came from one sample that was sequenced in a study of blood T cell repertoires in COVID-19. Clones were read by immunoSEQ multiplex PCR, and TCRdb kept only the in-frame ones, dropping some. This table holds roughly 250,000 clones, around 89% found once. The sample consisted of peripheral blood. Every receptor here comes from a middle-aged woman who had recovered from COVID-19.

V and J are TRBV12-5 and TRBJ2-5; the match to TRBD2 covers 10 bases. CDR3 length: 14 amino acids. V lost 6 bases to trimming and J lost 1 base; unmatched junction nucleotides: 2. Germline values: CDR1 LGHNT, CDR2 FRNRAP. CDR3: CASGLAGTQETQYF. The CDR3 nucleotides are TGTGCTAGTGGACTAGCGGGGACCCAAGAGACCCAGTACTTC. The whole variable domain, filled in from reference TRBV12-5 and TRBJ2-5, reads DARVTQTPRHKVTEMGQEVTMRCQPILGHNTVFWYRQTMMQGLELLAYFRNRAPLDDSGMPKDRFSAEMPDATLATLKIQPSEPRDSAVYFCASGLAGTQETQYFGPGTRLLVL.

The rearrangement uses TRBV21-1 and TRBJ2-7; the DNA was not used to check the table's D call, TRBD2. TRBV21-1 represents a pseudogene. CDR3 length equals 19 residues. This CDR3 reads CASSKVGWVRSSGTYEQYV. CDR3 DNA: TGTGCCAGCAGCAAAGTCGGGTGGGTGAGGTCTAGCGGAACCTACGAGCAGTACGTC.

This chain links TRBV6-6 with TRBJ2-1; TRBD2 is a possible D gene (6 bases). The ends were cut back, 8 bases at V and 10 bases at J, with 18 bases in the middle. The germline CDR1 and CDR2 sequences are MNHNY and SVGAGI (reference sequence). CDR3 length: 13 amino acids. Written as DNA, the CDR3 is TGTGCCAGCTGGGAGGACCCCCTTCTGGAGCAGTTCTTC. As protein: CASWEDPLLEQFF.

The rearrangement links TRBV3-1 (or the pseudogene TRBV3-2) to TRBJ2-1, with TRBD2 identical over 9 bases. From germline, CDR1 is LGHDT and CDR2 YNNKEL (reference sequence). The CDR3 has 14 residues. The trim removed 4 bases at V and 7 bases at J, leaving 5 bases unmatched. The CDR3 is CASSPRTSDNEQFF. As DNA, the CDR3 is TGTGCCAGCAGCCCGCGGACTAGCGATAATGAGCAGTTCTTC.

V usage is TRBV29-1 and J usage is TRBJ2-1; a possible D gene is TRBD1 (6 bases). This CDR3 region has 14 residues. Trimming took off 3 bases at V and 4 bases at J, with 13 bases between the two ends. CDR1 and CDR2 (germline): SQVTM, ANQGSEA. The CDR3 DNA follows: TGCAGCGTTGAGCGGCAGGGGAGTTACAATGAGCAGTTCTTC. Translated: CSVERQGSYNEQFF.

This rearrangement joins TRBV7-9 to TRBJ2-1; the match to TRBD2 covers 9 bases. CDR3 length: 14 residues. Germline V gene lookup returns CDR1 SEHNR and CDR2 FQNEAQ (reference sequence). V was pared by 7 bases and J by 2 bases, with 3 bases of the junction left unmatched. Here the CDR3 reads CASIGLAPYNEQFF. In DNA form, the CDR3 reads TGTGCCAGCATCGGACTAGCGCCCTACAATGAGCAGTTCTTC.

This chain connects TRBV28 to TRBJ2-5; D may be TRBD1 (5 bases). Trimming shortened V by 3 bases and J by 0 bases, and 14 bases separated the two germline ends. CDR3 length equals 16 residues. The V gene's germline CDR1 is MDHEN and CDR2 SYDVKM. The CDR3 sequence is CASSFLPQDYQETQYF. The CDR3 DNA sequence: TGTGCCAGCAGTTTCCTCCCACAGGATTACCAAGAGACCCAGTACTTC.

The V and J genes are TRBV7-9 and TRBJ2-1; TRBD2 matches at 8 bases. V dropped 11 bases and J dropped 6; count of bases not matched to a gene: 6. CDR3 length: 12 residues. Germline CDR1 is SEHNR and CDR2 is FQNEAQ (reference sequence). CDR3 amino acids: CAGKREGNEQFF. In DNA, the CDR3 is TGTGCCGGAAAACGGGAGGGCAATGAGCAGTTCTTC.

V and J are TRBV19 and TRBJ1-2, with 7 bases lining up with TRBD1. V gave up 7 bases and J gave up 4 bases; unmatched junction bases: 6. This CDR3 is built from 13 residues. Germline V gene lookup returns CDR1 LNHDA and CDR2 SQIVND (reference sequence). The CDR3 here is CASTDGQVYGYTF. The CDR3, as DNA: TGTGCCAGTACCGACGGACAGGTCTATGGCTACACCTTC.